Below, 28 T cell receptor beta chains from the same sample are listed, as sequenced in a study of T cells in Graves' hyperthyroidism and ophthalmopathy. The source material, RNA transcripts, was used to amplify TCR beta CDR3 regions. The TCR CDR3 first-round RT-PCR relied on the HTBI primer set. TCRdb re-called the multiplex PCR reads through MiXCR, storing one row per CDR3 protein. The sample includes 360,000 or so distinct CDR3 sequences, approximately 19% seen only once; the top ten take around 4%. Source material: blood. These receptor sequences come from a young woman with Graves' hyperthyroidism.

The table lists this clonotype with many counts. The genes are TRBV27 and TRBJ2-5; tentatively, D is TRBD1 or TRBD2 (5 bases each). The ends were cut back, 3 bases at V and 0 bases at J, with 8 bases in the middle. The CDR3 length is 14 residues. CDR1 and CDR2 (germline): MNHEY, SMNVEV (reference sequence). This chain's CDR3 is CASSFGAYQETQYF. The CDR3 DNA follows: TGTGCCAGCAGTTTCGGGGCCTACCAAGAGACCCAGTACTTC.

The rearrangement joins TRBV6-1 to TRBJ1-2, with D tentatively TRBD1 (5 bases). The CDR3 has 13 residues. V shed 5 bases and J shed 4 bases, with 11 bases lying between them. Germline values: CDR1 MNHNS, CDR2 SASEGT. The CDR3 protein is CASSQQGPYGYTF. The CDR3, as DNA: TGTGCCAGCAGTCAGCAGGGTCCCTATGGCTACACCTTC.

This clonotype was observed many times. The chain employs TRBV27 and TRBJ1-1, with 8 bases matching TRBD1. The CDR3 loop spans 13 amino acids. Per the germline V gene, CDR1 is MNHEY and CDR2 is SMNVEV (reference sequence). V lost 8 bases and J lost 9; bases outside the gene matches: 11. In nucleotides, the CDR3 is TGTGCCAGCCGGGACGGACAGGGCCAAAAAGCTTTCTTT. Encoded protein: CASRDGQGQKAFF.

This clonotype has just a few counts. The chain uses TRBV6-1 and TRBJ2-2; D is perhaps TRBD1 or TRBD2 (5 bases each). CDR1 is MNHNS and CDR2 is SASEGT in the germline V gene. The CDR3 sequence is 14 residues long. Trimming pared 6 bases from V and 4 bases from J, leaving 12 bases between. CDR3 sequence: CASSATGLTGELFF. Written as DNA, the CDR3 is TGTGCCAGCAGCGCCACGGGGCTCACCGGGGAGCTGTTTTTT.

This clonotype was detected many times. In nucleotides, the CDR3 is TGCAGCGTTGTGCAGGGCAATCAGCCCCAGCATTTT. This gives the protein CSVVQGNQPQHF. The rearrangement uses TRBV29-1 and TRBJ1-5; the D is unclear. CDR3 length equals 12 residues. V dropped 4 bases and J dropped 2 bases, with 6 bases sitting between them. Germline CDR1 is SQVTM and CDR2 is ANQGSEA.

The sample holds many counts of this clonotype. The V call is TRBV6-1, the J call TRBJ2-7, with 11 bases that match TRBD1. CDR3 size: 15 residues. The germline V gene has CDR1 MNHNS and CDR2 SASEGT. V lost 4 bases and J lost 4; bases outside the gene matches: 6. CDR3 amino acids: CASSVGTGGIYEQYF. DNA of the CDR3: TGTGCCAGCAGTGTCGGGACAGGGGGTATTTACGAGCAGTACTTC.

The sample holds a few counts of this clonotype. The chain uses TRBV12-3 or TRBV12-4 and TRBJ1-1; 7 bases are shared with TRBD1. This CDR3 comprises 12 residues. The ends lost 6 bases at V and 10 bases at J; junction bases unmatched: 8. The CDR3 DNA reads TGTGCCAGCAGGGCTGCAACAGGGGCAGCTTTCTTT. Its protein is CASRAATGAAFF.

The V call is TRBV12-3 or TRBV12-4, the J call TRBJ1-1, with 7 bases that match TRBD1. The trim removed 8 bases at V and 1 base at J, leaving 7 bases unmatched. The CDR3 length is 14 residues. The CDR3 reads CASRDSAGNTEAFF. CDR3 DNA sequence: TGTGCCAGCCGGGACAGCGCAGGGAACACTGAAGCTTTCTTT.

This clonotype was seen ten or more times. The chain couples TRBV3-1 to TRBJ1-2; no clear D gene. Trimming took 1 base from V and 10 from J, leaving 10 bases between them. Per the germline V gene, CDR1 is LGHDT and CDR2 is YNNKEL (reference sequence). This CDR3 has 12 amino acids. CDR3 loop: CASSQVGTAYTF. CDR3 bases: TGTGCCAGCAGCCAAGTTGGAACTGCCTACACCTTC. The full variable domain, completed using reference TRBV3-1 and TRBJ1-2, is DTAVSQTPKYLVTQMGNDKSIKCEQNLGHDTMYWYKQDSKKFLKIMFSYNNKELIINETVPNRFSPKSPDKAHLNLHINSLELGDSAVYFCASSQVGTAYTFGSGTRLTVV.

This chain connects TRBV12-3 or TRBV12-4 to TRBJ2-7; 15 bases align to TRBD2. V dropped 4 bases and J dropped 4; count of bases not matched to a gene: 8. There are 17 residues in the CDR3. The CDR3 protein is CASSWPAGTSGGYEQYF. DNA of the CDR3: TGTGCCAGCAGTTGGCCCGCCGGGACTAGCGGGGGGTACGAGCAGTACTTC.

This clonotype showed up many times. V and J are TRBV12-3 or TRBV12-4 and TRBJ1-2; TRBD1 matches 7 bases. This CDR3 is 14 amino acids long. The J segment lost 3 bases and the V segment lost 5 bases, leaving 6 bases of the junction unmatched. The CDR3 bases are TGTGCCAGCAGTCCAACAGGGGCCGACTATGGCTACACCTTC. Its translation is CASSPTGADYGYTF.

This clonotype was observed once. V is TRBV12-3 or TRBV12-4 and J is TRBJ1-1; possibly TRBD1 for D (5 bases). This CDR3 has 13 residues. Trimming left V 1 base short and J 13 bases short, with 16 bases between. In DNA, the CDR3 is TGTGCCAGCAGTTTAGGAGTGAGGGGCGGAGGTTTCTTT. It is translated as CASSLGVRGGGFF.

This clonotype was counted at least ten times. J is TRBJ2-7 and V is TRBV20-1, with 8 nucleotides matching TRBD2. CDR1 and CDR2 (germline): DFQATT, SNEGSKA (reference sequence). V lost 2 bases, J lost 4 bases, and 10 bases stayed unmatched. CDR3 size: 15 residues. The CDR3 protein is CSARMQELADYEQYF. The CDR3 DNA follows: TGCAGTGCTAGAATGCAGGAACTAGCGGATTACGAGCAGTACTTC.

The chain links TRBV2 to TRBJ1-2, with no clear D. CDR3 length: 13 amino acids. Trimming pared 4 bases from V and 8 bases from J, leaving 14 bases between. Per the germline V gene, CDR1 is SNHLY and CDR2 is FYNNEI. Here the CDR3 reads CASSGFSPKGYTF. As DNA, the CDR3 is TGTGCCAGCAGTGGGTTCTCTCCAAAGGGCTACACCTTC.

Concerning this clonotype itself: Being one base from a much bigger clone, this may be a read error. The rearrangement uses TRBV12-3 or TRBV12-4 and TRBJ2-2; 12 bases are a match to TRBD2. The CDR3 length is 17 residues. Written as DNA, the CDR3 is TGTGCCAGCAGCCCCGGACTAGCGGGGATGAACACCGGGGAGCTGTGTTTT. Translation: CASSPGLAGMNTGELCF.

This clonotype was found many times. This chain joins TRBV20-1 and TRBJ1-5; 7 bases map to TRBD1. From germline, CDR1 is DFQATT and CDR2 SNEGSKA (reference sequence). The trim removed 0 bases at V and 7 bases at J, leaving 12 bases unmatched. The CDR3 totals 16 residues. CDR3 DNA sequence: TGCAGTGCTAGAGATCACGACAGGGTTACGGAACAGCCCCAGCATTTT. The encoded protein is CSARDHDRVTEQPQHF.

This clonotype was counted at least ten times. CDR3 sequence reads: CASRDPGHSPLHF. The CDR3 DNA follows: TGTGCCAGCAGGGACCCCGGCCATTCACCCCTCCACTTT. The chain has TRBV6-1 and TRBJ1-6; the D is unclear. The CDR3 is 13 amino acids. V gave up 6 bases and J gave up 8 bases, with 11 bases separating them. The germline CDR1 and CDR2 sequences are MNHNS and SASEGT.

The V gene is TRBV6-1, the J gene TRBJ2-5; 12 nucleotides align to TRBD2. CDR3 size: 13 residues. The trim removed 6 bases at V and 9 bases at J, leaving 5 bases unmatched. Germline loops: CDR1 MNHNS, CDR2 SASEGT. The CDR3 nucleotides are TGTGCCAGCAGCGTCACTAGCGGGGGGTCCCAGTACTTC. It encodes CASSVTSGGSQYF.

In its sample, this clonotype was seen many times. This chain joins TRBV28 and TRBJ1-1; D not resolved. This CDR3 spans 14 amino acids. V shed 7 bases and J shed 0 bases, with 12 bases lying between them. CDR1 is MDHEN and CDR2 is SYDVKM in the germline V gene. The CDR3 region is CASTVTSMNTEAFF. DNA for the CDR3: TGTGCCAGCACCGTCACAAGTATGAACACTGAAGCTTTCTTT.

This clonotype has a count of ten or more. This chain uses TRBV12-3 or TRBV12-4 with TRBJ1-3; D may be TRBD1 (5 bases). The CDR3 is 13 amino acids. Deletions cut 8 bases from V and 8 bases from J, with 16 bases between. CDR3 in DNA: TGTGCCAGCCTCTTCGGAAGGGGCGACACCATATATTTT. This gives the protein CASLFGRGDTIYF.

There are many counts of this clonotype. The genes are TRBV2 and TRBJ2-2, with 9 bases lining up with TRBD1. Germline values: CDR1 SNHLY, CDR2 FYNNEI. Trimming at V came to 6 bases and at J to 2 bases, leaving 4 bases not matched to a gene. This CDR3 comprises 15 residues. The CDR3 reads CASRGDRANTGELFF. CDR3 nucleotides: TGTGCCAGCAGGGGGGACAGGGCCAACACCGGGGAGCTGTTTTTT. Supplemented by reference TRBV2 and TRBJ2-2, the full variable domain reads EPEVTQTPSHQVTQMGQEVILRCVPISNHLYFYWYRQILGQKVEFLVSFYNNEISEKSEIFDDQFSVERPDGSNFTLKIRSTKLEDSAMYFCASRGDRANTGELFFGEGSRLTVL.

The chain has TRBV6-5 and TRBJ1-3; TRBD1 aligns across 7 bases. CDR3 length: 15 amino acids. Germline trimming cut 2 bases from V and 3 bases from J; bases unmatched to any gene: 4. CDR1 and CDR2 from the germline V gene are MNHEY and SVGAGI. The DNA for the CDR3 is TGTGCCAGCAGTTACAGCTGGACAGGTGGAAACACCATATATTTT. It translates to CASSYSWTGGNTIYF.

The chain carries TRBV29-1 and TRBJ1-1, with 7 bases that match TRBD1. The germline V gene has CDR1 SQVTM and CDR2 ANQGSEA. The CDR3 runs 12 residues. J gave up 10 bases and V 3 bases, and 8 bases lay outside the gene matches. CDR3 amino acids: CSVDGGRTGAFF. In DNA, the CDR3 is TGCAGCGTTGACGGGGGTAGGACAGGAGCTTTCTTT. Variable domain in full (rest from reference TRBV29-1 and TRBJ1-1): SAVISQKPSRDICQRGTSLTIQCQVDSQVTMMFWYRQQPGQSLTLIATANQGSEATYESGFVIDKFPISRPNLTFSTLTVSNMSPEDSSIYLCSVDGGRTGAFFGQGTRLTVV.

About this clonotype itself: Sequence at one end of the junction differs from germline and may be a read error. The chain uses TRBV18 and TRBJ2-5; TRBD1 might be the D (5 bases). There are 13 residues in the CDR3. Germline CDR1 is KGHSH and CDR2 is LQKENI. The CDR3 loop reads CASSPGAEETRYF. The CDR3 DNA sequence: TGTGCCAGCTCACCAGGGGCCGAAGAGACCCGGTACTTC.

This clonotype was counted at least ten times. The gene calls are TRBV2 and TRBJ1-1, with 7 bases aligning to TRBD1. This CDR3 contains 12 residues. Germline V lookup: CDR1 SNHLY, CDR2 FYNNEI. V dropped 6 bases and J dropped 4; count of bases not matched to a gene: 2. The CDR3 region is CASSGTATEAFF. Written as DNA, the CDR3 is TGTGCCAGCAGCGGGACAGCCACTGAAGCTTTCTTT.

Ten or more counts support this clonotype. The chain is built from TRBV11-2 and TRBJ1-5; D call uncertain. The CDR3 is 15 residues long. Germline V lookup: CDR1 SGHAT, CDR2 FQNNGV. Trimming cost V 0 bases and J 1 base, with 7 bases left between them. CDR3 amino acids: CASSLDRGSNQPQHF. In DNA, the CDR3 is TGTGCCAGCAGCTTAGATCGAGGAAGCAATCAGCCCCAGCATTTT.

This sequence joins TRBV27 and TRBJ2-4; 7 bases align to TRBD1. The CDR3 is 20 amino acids. The V gene end was trimmed by 6 bases and the J gene end by 3 bases; junction bases not matched to a gene: 23. Germline V lookup: CDR1 MNHEY, CDR2 SMNVEV (reference sequence). The CDR3, as DNA: TGTGCCAGCAGGGACAGGTGGGGGAAGTATCCCCACTATGTCAAAAACATTCAGTACTTC. Its protein product is CASRDRWGKYPHYVKNIQYF.

J is TRBJ2-7 and V is TRBV25-1; D not resolved. This CDR3 contains 14 residues. Deletions cut 5 bases from V and 9 bases from J, with 20 bases between. Germline values: CDR1 MGHDK, CDR2 SYGVNS. The CDR3 DNA follows: TGTGCCAGCAGTTTAACCGGGCGTCCGGGCGGGCAGTACTTC. It codes for CASSLTGRPGGQYF.